The rows below give T cell receptor beta chains drawn from one sample of a study of post-analysis software for immune sequencing data. One entry per CDR3 protein, called by TCRdb with MiXCR from the PCR reads. The data hold around 770,000 distinct CDR3 sequences, with about 45% observed a single time. Sequenced sample: blood. These receptors were collected from a girl aged 10 to 17 with multiple sclerosis. CDR3s leave out the opening cysteine and the closing phenylalanine or tryptophan. Size is omitted from some rows. Given values are once, few, many or a class for expanded clones.

v_call | clone_size | cdr3_aa
TRBV5-1 | . | ASSLEAGWFDTEAF
TRBV10-2 | . | ASSELGRNYEQY
TRBV20-1 | . | SARASGTAADGYT
TRBV20-1 | . | SARAGSNYGYT
TRBV20-1 | . | SAKLADYNEQF
TRBV20-1 | few | SASPLVSYNEQF
TRBV5-5 | few | ASSLSDRRAGGYNEQF
TRBV7-9 | few | ASEAVQETQY
TRBV11-2 | few | ASSLEGVGRTEAF
TRBV4-3 | few | ASSQAWDSRSYEQY
TRBV12-3/TRBV12-4 | few | ASSSIIGGYGYT
TRBV4-2 | few | ASSHPDTEINYGYT
TRBV5-1 | many | ASRRDISYNEQF
TRBV29-1 | . | SVGLARGETQY
TRBV20-1 | once | SAIRTNNEQF
TRBV7-9 | . | ASSSTSGRLNEQY
TRBV4-3 | few | ASSQEWLGSYGYT
TRBV25-1 | . | ASSERPTVTQY